Listed below are T cell receptor beta chains from one sample, sequenced in a study of blood T cell repertoires in COVID-19. The method was immunoSEQ multiplex PCR; TCRdb's version includes in-frame clones alone and lacks a portion of them. Counted here are roughly 250,000 clones, about 81% occurring once; the ten biggest clones make up roughly 12%. Sequencing input: peripheral blood. Receptors originate from a woman in her sixties with active or convalescent COVID-19. Both conserved end residues are part of each CDR3. The D gene is left open where the match is weak. Not all rows give a size; the values are once, few, many and, for expanded clones, a class.

V	J	D	size	DNA	CDR3
TRBV18	TRBJ2-7	TRBD1	-	TGTGCCAGCTCACCCGGACAGGGTATCGGCGAGCAGTACTTC	CASSPGQGIGEQYF
TRBV20-1	TRBJ2-7	TRBD2	-	TGCAGTGCTAGTTGGCTAGCGGGGGGGTCACCTATCGAGCAGTACTTC	CSASWLAGGSPIEQYF
TRBV5-4	TRBJ2-3	-	-	TGTGCCAGCAGGGGGGAGGTAGAAATTACAGATACGCAGTATTTT	CASRGEVEITDTQYF
TRBV24-1	TRBJ2-7	TRBD1	-	TGTGCCACCAGTGATTTAGTAAGTGGACAGGGCCTCTACGAGCAGTACTTC	CATSDLVSGQGLYEQYF
TRBV5-4	TRBJ2-7	TRBD2	-	TGTGCCAGCAGCTTGGGGACTAGCGGGGGGGCCTACGAGCAGTACTTC	CASSLGTSGGAYEQYF
TRBV6-5	TRBJ1-2	-	-	TGTGCCAGCAGTCTCAGGAGGGACTATGGCTACACCTTC	CASSLRRDYGYTF
TRBV14	TRBJ1-2	-	-	TGTGCCAGCAGCCAAGGCCAGGGATGGGGCTACACCTTC	CASSQGQGWGYTF
TRBV10-3	TRBJ1-2	TRBD1	-	TGTGCCATCGCTGGAGGGGCAGGGGGCTTGTATGGCTACACCTTC	CAIAGGAGGLYGYTF
TRBV5-7	TRBJ1-2	TRBD1	many	TGTGCCAGCAGCTGGGGACAGGGGGCGGATGGCTACACCTTC	CASSWGQGADGYTF
TRBV18	TRBJ2-7	TRBD1	-	TGTGCCAGCTCACCGGCCGGACGGACAGGGCGCGACGAGCAGTACTTC	CASSPAGRTGRDEQYF
TRBV6-5	TRBJ1-5	-	-	TGTGCCAGCAGTCCGACAGGCACGGGCAATCAGCCCCAGCATTTT	CASSPTGTGNQPQHF
TRBV6-5	TRBJ1-2	-	-	TGTGCCAGCAGTTACTCGCGGGTTAACTATGGCTACACCTTC	CASSYSRVNYGYTF
TRBV27	TRBJ2-1	TRBD2	-	TGTGCCAGCAGTCCCTGGGAGGGTCCGATGGTTGGGCAGTTCTTC	CASSPWEGPMVGQFF
TRBV29-1	TRBJ1-4	TRBD1	-	TGCAGCGTCCCCTTAGACAGGGGGCCTGAAAAACTGTTTTTT	CSVPLDRGPEKLFF
TRBV12-5	TRBJ2-7	TRBD1	-	TGTGCTAGTGGTCCGGGACAGGGTTACGAGCAGTACTTC	CASGPGQGYEQYF
TRBV5-4	TRBJ1-5	-	once	TGTGCCAGCAGCGAGGGAGGGGGCAATCAGCCCCAGCATTTT	CASSEGGGNQPQHF
TRBV19	TRBJ2-5	TRBD1	-	TGTGCCAGTAGTAAATGGGACAGGGGAGAGACCCAGTACTTC	CASSKWDRGETQYF
TRBV30	TRBJ2-3	-	-	TGTGCCTGGAGTGACCCCCGACATCCAGATACGCAGTATTTT	CAWSDPRHPDTQYF
TRBV18	TRBJ2-6	TRBD2	-	TGTGCCAGCTCACCGGGACTAGCGGGGTTGGCTGGGGCCAACGTCCTGACTTTC	CASSPGLAGLAGANVLTF
TRBV19	TRBJ1-2	-	-	TGTGCCAGTAATCCTGTCGGTGGCTACACCTTC	CASNPVGGYTF
TRBV7-2	TRBJ2-3	TRBD2	-	TGTGCCAGCAGCTTATTTTCGCGGGGGTCGGACGCGGATACGCAGTATTTT	CASSLFSRGSDADTQYF
TRBV18	TRBJ2-7	TRBD1	-	TGTGCCAGCTCCCCATCCCCGGGACAGGGGGCTCGCTCCTACGAGCAGTACTTC	CASSPSPGQGARSYEQYF
TRBV5-8	TRBJ1-2	-	-	TGTGCCAGCAGCTTGCACGGCGCGGAGGGCTACACCTTC	CASSLHGAEGYTF